This TCR beta chain was retrieved from a study of blood T cell repertoires in COVID-19. The overall study: Some COVID-19 samples were acute and others convalescent; all came from the United States, Italy and Spain.

Trimming at V came to 5 bases and at J to 4 bases, leaving 6 bases not matched to a gene. The CDR3 runs 16 residues. Germline CDR1 and CDR2: SEHNR and FQNEAQ (reference sequence). As originally analysed: From reference gene primer amplification, estimates of nucleated cell counts were derived. Sequencing used immunoSEQ multiplex PCR; TCRdb keeps in-frame clones, though not all of them. V and J calls and clone size come straight from that table; D and trimming were deduced from the DNA. The sample shows approximately 290,000 clones, around 81% of them seen only once. This TCR came from a person between 70 and 80 years old with COVID-19, enrolled during active disease. What was sequenced was peripheral blood. The V and J genes are TRBV7-9 and TRBJ2-7; 15 nucleotides line up with TRBD2. The DNA of the CDR3 is TGTGCCAGCAGCCGGGAAGGGACTAGCGGGAGGTACGAGCAGTACTTC. As protein: CASSREGTSGRYEQYF.